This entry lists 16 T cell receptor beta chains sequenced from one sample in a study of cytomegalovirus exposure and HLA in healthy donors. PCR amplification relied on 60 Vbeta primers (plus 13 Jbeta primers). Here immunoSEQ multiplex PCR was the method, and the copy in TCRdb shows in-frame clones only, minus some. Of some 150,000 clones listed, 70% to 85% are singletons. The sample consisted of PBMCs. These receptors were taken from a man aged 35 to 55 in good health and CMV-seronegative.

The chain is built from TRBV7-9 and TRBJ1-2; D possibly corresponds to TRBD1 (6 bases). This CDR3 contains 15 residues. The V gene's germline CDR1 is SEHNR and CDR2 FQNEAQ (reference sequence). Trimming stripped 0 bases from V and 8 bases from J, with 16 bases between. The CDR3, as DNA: TGTGCCAGCAGCTTAGCGAGCAGGGGAGACCGGGGCTACACCTTC. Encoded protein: CASSLASRGDRGYTF.

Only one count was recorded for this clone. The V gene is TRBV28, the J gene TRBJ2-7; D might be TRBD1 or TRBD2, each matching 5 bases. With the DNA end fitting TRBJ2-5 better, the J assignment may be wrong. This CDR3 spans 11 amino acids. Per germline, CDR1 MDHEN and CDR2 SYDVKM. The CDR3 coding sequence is TGTGCCAGCAGTTGGGGGGAGACCCAGTACTTC. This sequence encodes CASSWGETQYF.

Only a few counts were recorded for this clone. Here the CDR3 reads CASSLPETGSTEAFF. The CDR3 bases are TGTGCCAGCAGCTTACCGGAGACAGGGAGCACTGAAGCTTTCTTT. This rearrangement joins TRBV7-2 to TRBJ1-1; 7 bases are a match to TRBD1. Losses at the gene ends were 2 bases for V and 4 bases for J; bases not matched to a gene: 7. From germline, CDR1 is SGHTA and CDR2 FQGNSA. This CDR3 region has 15 residues.

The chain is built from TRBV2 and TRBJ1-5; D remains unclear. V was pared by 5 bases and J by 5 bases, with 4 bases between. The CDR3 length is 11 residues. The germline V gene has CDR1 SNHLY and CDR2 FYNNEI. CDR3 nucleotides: TGTGCCAGCAGTTATGATCAGCCCCAGCATTTT. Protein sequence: CASSYDQPQHF. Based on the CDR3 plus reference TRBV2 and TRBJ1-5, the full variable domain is EPEVTQTPSHQVTQMGQEVILRCVPISNHLYFYWYRQILGQKVEFLVSFYNNEISEKSEIFDDQFSVERPDGSNFTLKIRSTKLEDSAMYFCASSYDQPQHFGDGTRLSIL.

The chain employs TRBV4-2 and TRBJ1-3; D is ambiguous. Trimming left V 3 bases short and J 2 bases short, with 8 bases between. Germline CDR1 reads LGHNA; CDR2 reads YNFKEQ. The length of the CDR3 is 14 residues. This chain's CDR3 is CASSQTETGNTIYF. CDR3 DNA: TGTGCCAGCAGCCAGACTGAAACTGGAAACACCATATATTTT.

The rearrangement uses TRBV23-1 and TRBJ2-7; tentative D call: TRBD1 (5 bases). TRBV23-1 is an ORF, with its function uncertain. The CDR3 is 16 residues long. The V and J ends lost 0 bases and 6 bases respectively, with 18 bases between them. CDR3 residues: CASSQSGDSCWPEQYF. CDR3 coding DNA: TGCGCCAGCAGTCAATCTGGAGACAGTTGTTGGCCCGAGCAGTACTTC.

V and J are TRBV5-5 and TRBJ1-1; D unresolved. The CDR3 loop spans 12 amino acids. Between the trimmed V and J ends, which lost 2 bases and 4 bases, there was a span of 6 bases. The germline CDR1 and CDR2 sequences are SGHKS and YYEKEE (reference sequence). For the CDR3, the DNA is TGTGCCAGCAGCTTTCGAGGCACTGAAGCTTTCTTT. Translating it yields CASSFRGTEAFF.

The CDR3 reads CASDSANTGELFF. The CDR3 nucleotides read TGTGCCAGCGACTCCGCGAACACCGGGGAGCTGTTTTTT. The chain uses TRBV7-9 and TRBJ2-2; D is unclear. Germline CDR1 and CDR2: SEHNR and FQNEAQ (reference sequence). Deletions cut 8 bases from V and 0 bases from J, with 7 bases between. This CDR3 has 13 amino acids.

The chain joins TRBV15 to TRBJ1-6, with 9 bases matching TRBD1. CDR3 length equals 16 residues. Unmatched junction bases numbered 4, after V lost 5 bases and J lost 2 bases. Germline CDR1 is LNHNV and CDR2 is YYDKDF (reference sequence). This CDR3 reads CATSWTGETYNSPLHF. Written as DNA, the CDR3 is TGTGCCACCAGCTGGACAGGGGAGACCTATAATTCACCCCTCCACTTT.

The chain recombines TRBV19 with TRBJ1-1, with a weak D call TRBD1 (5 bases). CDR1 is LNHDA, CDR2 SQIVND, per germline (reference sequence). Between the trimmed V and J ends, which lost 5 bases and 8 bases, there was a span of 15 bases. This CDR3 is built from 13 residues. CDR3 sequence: CASSAAAGREAFF. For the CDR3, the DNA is TGTGCCAGTAGTGCCGCGGCGGGGCGAGAAGCTTTCTTT.

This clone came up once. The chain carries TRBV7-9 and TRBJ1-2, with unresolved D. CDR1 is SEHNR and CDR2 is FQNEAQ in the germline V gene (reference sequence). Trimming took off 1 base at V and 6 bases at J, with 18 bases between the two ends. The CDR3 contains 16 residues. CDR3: CASSLGSAGFKDGYTF. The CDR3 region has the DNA TGTGCCAGCAGCTTAGGATCCGCGGGCTTTAAGGATGGCTACACCTTC.

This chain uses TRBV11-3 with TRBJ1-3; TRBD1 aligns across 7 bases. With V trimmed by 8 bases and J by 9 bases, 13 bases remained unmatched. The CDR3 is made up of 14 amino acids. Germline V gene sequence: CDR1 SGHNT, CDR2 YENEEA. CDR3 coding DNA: TGTGCCAGCTGGAAGGGGGCCTTAAGAGGCACCATATATTTT. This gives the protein CASWKGALRGTIYF.

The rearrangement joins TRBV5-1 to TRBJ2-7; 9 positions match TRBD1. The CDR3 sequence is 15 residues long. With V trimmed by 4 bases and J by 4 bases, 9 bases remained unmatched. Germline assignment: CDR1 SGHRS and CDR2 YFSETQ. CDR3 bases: TGCGCCAGCAGCGTGGAACAGGGGGCGGGATACGAGCAGTACTTC. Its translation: CASSVEQGAGYEQYF. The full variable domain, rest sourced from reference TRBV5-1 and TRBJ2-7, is KAGVTQTPRYLIKTRGQQVTLSCSPISGHRSVSWYQQTPGQGLQFLFEYFSETQRNKGNFPGRFSGRQFSNSRSEMNVSTLELGDSALYLCASSVEQGAGYEQYFGPGTRLTVT.

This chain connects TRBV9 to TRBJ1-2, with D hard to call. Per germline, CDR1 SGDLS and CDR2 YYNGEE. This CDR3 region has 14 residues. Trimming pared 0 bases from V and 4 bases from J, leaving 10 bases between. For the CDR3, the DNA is TGTGCCAGCAGCGTAGGCCCGGGAAGCTATGGCTACACCTTC. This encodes CASSVGPGSYGYTF.

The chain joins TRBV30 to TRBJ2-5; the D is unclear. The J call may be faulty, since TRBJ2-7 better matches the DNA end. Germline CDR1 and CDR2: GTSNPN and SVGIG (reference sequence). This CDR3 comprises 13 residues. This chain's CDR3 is CAWSVGAVNEQYF. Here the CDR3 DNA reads TGTGCCTGGAGTGTAGGAGCCGTAAACGAGCAGTACTTC.

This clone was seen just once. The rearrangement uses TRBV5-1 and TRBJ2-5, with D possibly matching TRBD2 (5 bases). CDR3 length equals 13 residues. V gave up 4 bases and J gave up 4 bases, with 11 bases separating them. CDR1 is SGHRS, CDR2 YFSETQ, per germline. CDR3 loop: CASSRDNLETQYF. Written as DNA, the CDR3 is TGCGCCAGCAGCCGGGATAACTTAGAGACCCAGTACTTC.